A selection of T cell receptor beta chains follows, all from one sample in a study of shared clonotypes between healthy human individuals. Assay used: immunoSEQ multiplex PCR; TCRdb lists only in-frame clones, some missing. The data contain some 2,500,000 clones, 80% to 95% of them singletons. Sequencing was performed on naive CD4+ T cells from PBMCs. These receptors all stem from a man aged 18 to 35 in good health. Some clones in this sample may be carry-over from other donors' samples. CDR3s include the opening cysteine and the closing phenylalanine or tryptophan. D genes are given only for firm matches. The size entry is marked missing in some rows and otherwise reads once, few, many or a size class.

clone_size d_call j_call v_call cdr3_nt cdr3_aa
few . TRBJ1-5 TRBV27 TGTGCCAGCAGTTTAGATAGCAATCAGCCCCAGCATTTT CASSLDSNQPQHF
once . TRBJ2-7 TRBV5-1 TGCGCCAGCAGCTTGAGGGGCGGGTCTCCCCTTGAGCAGTACTTC CASSLRGGSPLEQYF
few . TRBJ1-1 TRBV6-5 TGTGCCAGCAGTTATCAGTCGGCGATGAACACTGAAGCTTTCTTT CASSYQSAMNTEAFF
. . TRBJ2-3 TRBV29-1 TGCAGCGGAGGGGGGCGGGCCACAGATACGCAGTATTTT CSGGGRATDTQYF
once . TRBJ2-2 TRBV27 TGTGCCAGCAGCTCCGGGACGGCGCCCGGGGAGCTGTTTTTT CASSSGTAPGELFF
. . TRBJ1-3 TRBV13 TGTGCCAGCAGCTTAGAAGGGGCGTCCGGAAACACCATATATTTT CASSLEGASGNTIYF
. . TRBJ2-6 TRBV9 TGTGCCAGCAGCGTAGCTGCGGCTGGGGCCAACGTCCTGACTTTC CASSVAAAGANVLTF
. . TRBJ1-5 TRBV28 TGTGCCAGCAGCCTGGGGGGGCCCAATCAGCCCCAGCATTTT CASSLGGPNQPQHF
. . TRBJ1-2 TRBV9 TGTGCCAGCAGGCCACCGGGACTCTTAACTGGCTCCTATGGCTACACCTTC CASRPPGLLTGSYGYTF
. . TRBJ2-2 TRBV5-1 TGCGCCAGCAGCTTACAGGGAATCACCGGGGAGCTGTTTTTT CASSLQGITGELFF
. TRBD2 TRBJ2-1 TRBV19 TGTGCCAGTAGAAGTACTGGGACTAGCGGGGACAATGAGCAGTTCTTC CASRSTGTSGDNEQFF
. TRBD1 TRBJ1-4 TRBV28 TGTGCCAGCAGTTCCCCGGGACAGGGCATTCTTAGGGAAAAACTGTTTTTT CASSSPGQGILREKLFF
. TRBD2 TRBJ2-1 TRBV5-1 TGCGCCAGCAGCTTGGCAAGGGCGGGAGGGACCTACAATGAGCAGTTCTTC CASSLARAGGTYNEQFF
. TRBD1 TRBJ2-7 TRBV9 TGTGCCAGCAGCGTTGGGACCGGACAGGATAGCTACGAGCAGTACTTC CASSVGTGQDSYEQYF
. . TRBJ1-1 TRBV7-9 TGTGCCAGCAGCGCTTCTGGCAGGGGATTCACTGAAGCTTTCTTT CASSASGRGFTEAFF
. . TRBJ1-2 TRBV4-3 TGCGCCAGCAGCCAAGGGGGAACCCCCTACTATGGCTACACCTTC CASSQGGTPYYGYTF
. . TRBJ2-7 TRBV5-1 TGCGCCAGCGGGCCGAGCTCCTACGAGCAGTACTTC CASGPSSYEQYF
. . TRBJ1-4 TRBV28 TGTGCCAGCAGTAATCCCGGACAGTCCCCTAATGAAAAACTGTTTTTT CASSNPGQSPNEKLFF
. . TRBJ2-1 TRBV28 TGTGCCAGCAGTTTAAGGGGTCTCTGGGGGAATGAGCAGTTCTTC CASSLRGLWGNEQFF
. . TRBJ2-3 TRBV12-5 TGTGCTAGTGGGGAGGGCGGGACAGCGCAGTATTTT CASGEGGTAQYF
. TRBD1 TRBJ2-2 TRBV29-1 TGCAGCGTGAGAGGGACAGGGGCCACCGGGGAGCTGTTTTTT CSVRGTGATGELFF
. . TRBJ2-2 TRBV6-5 TGTGCCAGCAGTTACTATAACACCGGGGAGCTGTTTTTT CASSYYNTGELFF
. . TRBJ2-2 TRBV5-1 TGCGCCAGCAGCTTGGAGGGGACATCAAAGAAGCTGTTTTTT CASSLEGTSKKLFF
. TRBD2 TRBJ2-3 TRBV6-1 TGTGCCAGCAGTGAAGGCTCTAGCGGGATCCCAGATACGCAGTATTTT CASSEGSSGIPDTQYF
. . TRBJ2-1 TRBV18 TGTGCCAGCTCACCACCACAGGGGGGGTACTACAATGAGCAGTTCTTC CASSPPQGGYYNEQFF
. TRBD1 TRBJ2-7 TRBV5-1 TGCGCCAGCAGCTGGGCCGGGACAGGAGGCTACGAGCAGTACTTC CASSWAGTGGYEQYF
. . TRBJ1-3 TRBV7-2 TGTGCCAGCAGCTTACTTCCAGTCGGGGACACCATATATTTT CASSLLPVGDTIYF
. TRBD1 TRBJ1-5 TRBV7-9 TGTGCCAGCAGCTTAACAGGGGGTGGGGGCAATCAGCCCCAGCATTTT CASSLTGGGGNQPQHF
. TRBD1 TRBJ1-2 TRBV28 TGTGCCAGCAGTAGAAGACAGGGGGCCTATGGCTACACCTTC CASSRRQGAYGYTF
. . TRBJ1-2 TRBV29-1 TGCAGCGTCACCTCAAGGACGGACAACTATGGCTACACCTTC CSVTSRTDNYGYTF
. . TRBJ1-1 TRBV5-4 TGTGCCAGCAGCGCGCTATCGAGGCCGACTGAAGCTTTCTTT CASSALSRPTEAFF
. TRBD2 TRBJ2-1 TRBV18 TGTGCCAGCTCCCCCGGTGGTAGCGGGAGGGCCCGCTGGTTCTTC CASSPGGSGRARWFF
. . TRBJ1-2 TRBV18 TGTGCCAGCTCACCCATACAGGGCTCGGACTATGGCTACACCTTC CASSPIQGSDYGYTF
. . TRBJ2-1 TRBV19 TGTGCCAGGATCCAGGAACCTGGCTACAATGAGCAGTTCTTC CARIQEPGYNEQFF
. . TRBJ2-1 TRBV12-5 TGTGCTAGTGGTCGGTCAGGGCTTAGTGAGCAGTTCTTC CASGRSGLSEQFF
. . TRBJ1-4 TRBV7-9 TGTGCCAGCACCCCCGGGCGGACAGCCGCTGAAAAACTGTTTTTT CASTPGRTAAEKLFF
. TRBD1 TRBJ2-7 TRBV11-3 TGTGCCAGCAGCAGACAGGGGTCAACCTACGAGCAGTACTTC CASSRQGSTYEQYF
. . TRBJ1-2 TRBV9 TGTGCCAGCAGCGTAGCTGAGGGAGGAATCTATGGCTACACCTTC CASSVAEGGIYGYTF
. . TRBJ2-7 TRBV5-1 TGCGCCAGCAGCTTGTTGGGCAGGATCCACGAGCAGTACTTC CASSLLGRIHEQYF
once . TRBJ1-2 TRBV4-3 TGCGCCAGCAGCCAAGATTGGAACAGCCCTTATGGCTACACCTTC CASSQDWNSPYGYTF
few . TRBJ1-5 TRBV30 TGTGCCTGGAGTGGGGACCTCAATCAGCCCCAGCATTTT CAWSGDLNQPQHF
. . TRBJ1-2 TRBV28 TGTGCCAGCAGTTTGAGGCCGTTTGGGTTTGGCGGCTACACCTTC CASSLRPFGFGGYTF
. . TRBJ1-5 TRBV6-6 TGTGCCAGCAGTTACGGAGTAGGAGGGAATCAGCCCCAGCATTTT CASSYGVGGNQPQHF
. . TRBJ1-5 TRBV6-1 TGTGCCAGCAGCGACCAGGACCGGGAACCCCAGCATTTT CASSDQDREPQHF
. . TRBJ2-7 TRBV27 TGTGCCAGCAGTTTCTCCGGGCCAGCCTACGAGCAGTACTTC CASSFSGPAYEQYF
once TRBD1 TRBJ2-3 TRBV18 TGTGCCAGCTCGCAAGACAGGGACCCCACAGATACGCAGTATTTT CASSQDRDPTDTQYF
once . TRBJ2-5 TRBV5-4 TGTGCCAGCAGCCCCGACAAGGGGCCCCTGTACTTC CASSPDKGPLYF
. . TRBJ2-5 TRBV28 TGTGCCAGCAGTTACGGGCCGCTGTCCGAGACCCAGTACTTC CASSYGPLSETQYF